This TCR beta chain derives from a study of T cell responses to AZD1222 COVID-19 vaccine. Libraries were prepared by immunoSEQ multiplex PCR; TCRdb keeps only in-frame clonotypes and omits some of them. Of some 120,000 clones in the sample, around nine tenths were seen once. The study's findings and limits: AZD1222 recipients seropositive at baseline numbered only 5 to 7.

On this clone: Its target is unknown.

This CDR3 is 17 amino acids long. Trimming cost V 5 bases and J 2 bases, with 21 bases left between them. Per germline, CDR1 SGHAT and CDR2 FQNNGV. The origin of this receptor is an adult in good health. The sample consisted of peripheral blood, taken on day 0 of MenACWY control vaccination. The chain joins TRBV11-2 to TRBJ2-5; perhaps TRBD2 as D (6 bases). For the CDR3, the DNA is TGTGCCAGCAGCCGCTCGTCCCCTAGCGCACCTCAAGAGACCCAGTACTTC. Protein sequence: CASSRSSPSAPQETQYF.